This TCR beta chain was found in a study of blood T cell repertoires in COVID-19. Study background: Acute and convalescent COVID-19 specimens originated in the United States, Italy and Spain.

Profiled with immunoSEQ multiplex PCR; TCRdb holds only in-frame clones, not every one. The sample records roughly 250,000 clones, around 87% being singletons. The trim removed 5 bases at V and 4 bases at J, leaving 5 bases unmatched. Germline V lookup: CDR1 SNHLY, CDR2 FYNNEI. The CDR3 is made up of 14 amino acids. The sequencing sample was made of peripheral blood. This chain uses TRBV2 with TRBJ1-2, with 9 nucleotides matching TRBD1. The receptor was derived from a man aged 55 to 69 who had recovered from COVID-19. CDR3 sequence reads: CASSSTGGGYGYTF. CDR3 DNA sequence: TGTGCCAGCAGTAGCACAGGGGGCGGCTATGGCTACACCTTC. Based on the CDR3 plus reference TRBV2 and TRBJ1-2, the full variable domain is EPEVTQTPSHQVTQMGQEVILRCVPISNHLYFYWYRQILGQKVEFLVSFYNNEISEKSEIFDDQFSVERPDGSNFTLKIRSTKLEDSAMYFCASSSTGGGYGYTFGSGTRLTVV.